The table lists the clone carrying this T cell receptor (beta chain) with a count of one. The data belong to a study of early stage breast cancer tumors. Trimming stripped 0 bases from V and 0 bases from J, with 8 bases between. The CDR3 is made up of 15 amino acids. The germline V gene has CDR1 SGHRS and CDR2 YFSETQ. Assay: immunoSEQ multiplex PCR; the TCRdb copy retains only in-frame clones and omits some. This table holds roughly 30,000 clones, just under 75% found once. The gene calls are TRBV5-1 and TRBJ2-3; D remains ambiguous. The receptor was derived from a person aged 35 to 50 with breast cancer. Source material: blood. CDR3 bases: TGCGCCAGCAGCTTGGCTAGTACTAGCACAGATACGCAGTATTTT. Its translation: CASSLASTSTDTQYF.